This entry lists 31 T cell receptor beta chains sequenced from one sample in a study of radiation and T cells in renal cell carcinoma. Treatment indicated: treatment-naive control, cytoreductive nephrectomy. Using immunoSEQ multiplex PCR, the repertoire was profiled, and TCRdb retains in-frame clones only, with some absent. Among around 22,000 clones, roughly 50% were seen once, and the ten largest hold around a fifth. The sequenced sample was tumor tissue, obtained from a patient whose treatment was nephrectomy without radiotherapy. Receptor source: a man aged 35 to 55 with renal cell carcinoma.

Only a few counts were recorded for this clone. The V and J genes are TRBV6-1 and TRBJ2-5, with D uncertain. There are 11 residues in the CDR3. Trimming pared 2 bases from V and 6 bases from J, leaving 4 bases between. CDR1 and CDR2 from the germline V gene are MNHNS and SASEGT. DNA of the CDR3: TGTGCCAGCAGTGAACCCAAGACCCAGTACTTC. It yields the protein CASSEPKTQYF.

The CDR3 nucleotides are TGTGCCAGCAGCTTAGCGCGAATTCTCCTTTTCTCCTACAATGAGCAGTTCTTC. Protein: CASSLARILLFSYNEQFF. The chain is built from TRBV7-6 and TRBJ2-1, with D unresolved. Trimming removed 0 bases from V and 0 bases from J, with 15 bases in between. CDR3 length equals 18 residues. The germline CDR1 and CDR2 sequences are SGHVS and FNYEAQ.

The rearrangement uses TRBV7-6 and TRBJ2-7; D is unclear. The germline CDR1 and CDR2 sequences are SGHVS and FNYEAQ. The V and J ends lost 8 bases and 5 bases respectively, with 10 bases between them. The CDR3 spans 11 residues. The CDR3 reads CASGSGHEQYV. The CDR3 nucleotides are TGTGCCAGCGGCTCGGGCCACGAGCAGTACGTC.

Here the CDR3 DNA reads TGTGCCAGCAGCCCCTCCGGCGGCCAAGAGACCCAGTACTTC. Its protein is CASSPSGGQETQYF. The chain has TRBV9 and TRBJ2-5; D is unresolved. From germline, CDR1 is SGDLS and CDR2 YYNGEE. The CDR3 loop spans 14 amino acids. V lost 4 bases to trimming and J lost 1 base, with 11 bases between them. Together with reference TRBV9 and TRBJ2-5, the CDR3 gives the full variable domain: DSGVTQTPKHLITATGQRVTLRCSPRSGDLSVYWYQQSLDQGLQFLIQYYNGEERAKGNILERFSAQQFPDLHSELNLSSLELGDSALYFCASSPSGGQETQYFGPGTRLLVL.

This rearrangement joins TRBV7-9 to TRBJ1-1; 8 nucleotides line up with TRBD1. The germline CDR1 and CDR2 sequences are SEHNR and FQNEAQ (reference sequence). The CDR3 sequence is 14 residues long. The ends lost 5 bases at V and 4 bases at J; junction bases unmatched: 6. DNA of the CDR3: TGTGCCAGCAGCAATCAACAGGGGGGCACTGAAGCTTTCTTT. Amino acids: CASSNQQGGTEAFF.

This clone was seen only a few times. The V gene is TRBV5-5, the J gene TRBJ1-6, with D unclear. V was trimmed by 1 base and J by 9 bases, leaving 8 bases between them. This CDR3 has 13 residues. Germline CDR1 reads SGHKS; CDR2 reads YYEKEE (reference sequence). In nucleotides, the CDR3 is TGTGCCAGCAGCTTGACGGCAGGTTCACCCCTCCACTTT. Translation: CASSLTAGSPLHF.

This rearrangement joins TRBV7-9 to TRBJ1-2; TRBD1 matches 9 bases. There are 16 residues in the CDR3. V shed 5 bases, J shed 1 base, and the junction held 8 bases outside the gene matches. Germline lookup yields CDR1 SEHNR and CDR2 FQNEAQ (reference sequence). This CDR3 is CASSPTGGRLNYGYTF. In DNA form, the CDR3 reads TGTGCCAGCAGCCCGACAGGGGGTAGGCTTAACTATGGCTACACCTTC.

This CDR3 is CASSRGITQPQHF. The CDR3 DNA reads TGTGCCAGTAGTCGGGGGATAACTCAGCCCCAGCATTTT. The V and J genes are TRBV19 and TRBJ1-5, with D perhaps matching TRBD1 (5 bases). CDR1 and CDR2 (germline): LNHDA, SQIVND (reference sequence). The length of the CDR3 is 13 residues. The V and J ends lost 5 bases and 6 bases respectively, with 11 bases between them. Drawing the rest from reference TRBV19 and TRBJ1-5, the complete variable domain is DGGITQSPKYLFRKEGQNVTLSCEQNLNHDAMYWYRQDPGQGLRLIYYSQIVNDFQKGDIAEGYSVSREKKESFPLTVTSAQKNPTAFYLCASSRGITQPQHFGDGTRLSIL.

The V gene is TRBV4-2, the J gene TRBJ1-1; possible D gene TRBD1, 6 bases. This CDR3 is built from 16 residues. The germline gives CDR1 LGHNA, CDR2 YNFKEQ. V lost 0 bases and J 1 base, leaving 12 bases between the germline ends. The CDR3 is CASSQDPGARNTEAFF. The CDR3 DNA is TGTGCCAGCAGCCAAGACCCGGGGGCGAGGAACACTGAAGCTTTCTTT.

The chain has TRBV6-6 and TRBJ1-2, with unresolved D. The CDR3 has 15 residues. Looked up from germline, CDR1 is MNHNY and CDR2 is SVGAGI (reference sequence). Trimming stripped 2 bases from V and 7 bases from J, with 17 bases between. In DNA, the CDR3 is TGTGCCAGCAGTTACGGGGAAGCAGCCCTCGGTGGCTACACCTTC. It yields the protein CASSYGEAALGGYTF.

The chain joins TRBV10-2 to TRBJ2-7, with D maybe TRBD2 (6 bases). Germline CDR1 WSHSY, CDR2 SAAADI. V was pared by 6 bases and J by 4 bases, with 10 bases between. The CDR3 extends over 12 amino acids. CDR3 bases: TGCGCCAGCAGCCATGGAGGGTACGAGCAGTACGTC. Its protein is CASSHGGYEQYV.

This rearrangement joins TRBV4-1 to TRBJ2-1; D remains ambiguous. The CDR3 loop spans 16 amino acids. Germline V gene data show CDR1 as MGHRA and CDR2 as YSYEKL. V lost 1 base, J lost 0 bases, and 10 bases lay in between. CDR3 in DNA: TGCGCCAGCAGCCAAGGTCCCCTCAGCTCCTACAATGAGCAGTTCTTC. Translated, it gives CASSQGPLSSYNEQFF.

This clone showed up just a few times. This chain uses TRBV7-9 with TRBJ1-1, with D unresolved. Per the germline V gene, CDR1 is SEHNR and CDR2 is FQNEAQ (reference sequence). CDR3 length: 12 amino acids. Trimming removed 3 bases from V and 3 bases from J, with 5 bases in between. CDR3 residues: CASSLRDTEAFF. As DNA, the CDR3 is TGTGCCAGCAGCTTGAGGGACACTGAAGCTTTCTTT.

V and J are TRBV6-1 and TRBJ1-4; 9 nucleotides match TRBD1. CDR1 is MNHNS and CDR2 is SASEGT in the germline V gene. J gave up 1 base and V 3 bases, and 12 bases lay outside the gene matches. This CDR3 has 19 residues. The CDR3 coding sequence is TGTGCCAGCAGTGATGGGGACAGGGCGTCAGTCGGAACTAATGAAAAACTGTTTTTT. It translates to CASSDGDRASVGTNEKLFF.

The rearrangement links TRBV2 to TRBJ2-6, with no clear D. Per the germline V gene, CDR1 is SNHLY and CDR2 is FYNNEI. V was trimmed by 2 bases and J by 4 bases, leaving 9 bases between them. The CDR3 loop spans 15 amino acids. The DNA of the CDR3 is TGTGCCAGCAGTGAATGGGGTCTGGGGGCCAACGTCCTGACTTTC. Its protein product is CASSEWGLGANVLTF.

The rearrangement joins TRBV6-1 to TRBJ1-5; D is unclear. This CDR3 is 13 amino acids long. Germline values: CDR1 MNHNS, CDR2 SASEGT. V was cut by 6 bases and J by 3 bases, with 9 bases left in between. The CDR3 DNA reads as TGTGCCAGCAGCCCCGACCCCAATCAGCCCCAGCATTTT. Protein product: CASSPDPNQPQHF.

The chain couples TRBV7-2 to TRBJ1-1, with D possibly TRBD1 on 6 matching bases. V lost 5 bases to trimming and J lost 1 base, with 11 bases between them. Germline CDR1 SGHTA, CDR2 FQGNSA. This CDR3 has 14 amino acids. The CDR3 spells CASSQHRANTEAFF. The CDR3 DNA is TGTGCCAGCAGCCAACACAGGGCGAACACTGAAGCTTTCTTT. The complete variable domain, with remaining parts taken from reference TRBV7-2 and TRBJ1-1, reads GAGVSQSPSNKVTEKGKDVELRCDPISGHTALYWYRQSLGQGLEFLIYFQGNSAPDKSGLPSDRFSAERTGGSVSTLTIQRTQQEDSAVYLCASSQHRANTEAFFGQGTRLTVV.

The chain couples TRBV9 to TRBJ2-3, with TRBD2 matching over 10 bases. The germline gives CDR1 SGDLS, CDR2 YYNGEE. With V trimmed by 0 bases and J by 4 bases, 5 bases remained unmatched. This CDR3 is built from 16 residues. The CDR3 region is CASSVASGGIADTQYF. The DNA for the CDR3 is TGTGCCAGCAGCGTAGCTAGCGGGGGTATAGCAGATACGCAGTATTTT.

The chain combines TRBV6-6 with TRBJ2-7, with 10 nucleotides matching TRBD2. The germline V gene has CDR1 MNHNY and CDR2 SVGAGI (reference sequence). The CDR3 is made up of 16 amino acids. V was pared by 7 bases and J by 0 bases, with 9 bases of the junction left unmatched. This CDR3 is CASMATSGQNSYEQYF. In DNA, the CDR3 is TGTGCCAGCATGGCGACTAGCGGGCAGAACTCCTACGAGCAGTACTTC.

This chain links TRBV6-5 with TRBJ1-6; maybe TRBD1 (5 bases). Germline values: CDR1 MNHEY, CDR2 SVGAGI. The ends were cut back, 0 bases at V and 10 bases at J, with 10 bases in the middle. The CDR3 extends over 14 amino acids. CDR3 region: CASSYSGEGSPLHF. CDR3 nucleotide sequence: TGTGCCAGCAGTTACTCGGGGGAAGGGTCACCCCTCCACTTT.

This clone was seen more than once but under ten times. The chain employs TRBV7-2 and TRBJ1-5; possibly TRBD1 for D (6 bases). The CDR3 is 15 amino acids. In germline, CDR1 is SGHTA, CDR2 FQGNSA. V was clipped by 3 bases and J by 6 bases, with 15 bases between them. DNA of the CDR3: TGTGCCAGCAGCTTGTCGGGGGCGAATCTTCAGCCCCAGCATTTT. This sequence encodes CASSLSGANLQPQHF.

The chain combines TRBV5-1 with TRBJ2-1; D uncertain. This CDR3 comprises 13 residues. V lost 4 bases and J 6 bases, leaving 11 bases between the germline ends. Germline V gives CDR1 SGHRS, CDR2 YFSETQ. The CDR3 sequence: CASSEPSSNEQFF. In DNA, the CDR3 is TGCGCCAGCAGCGAGCCCAGTAGCAATGAGCAGTTCTTC. Full variable domain (missing parts from reference TRBV5-1 and TRBJ2-1): KAGVTQTPRYLIKTRGQQVTLSCSPISGHRSVSWYQQTPGQGLQFLFEYFSETQRNKGNFPGRFSGRQFSNSRSEMNVSTLELGDSALYLCASSEPSSNEQFFGPGTRLTVL.

This clone was observed a few times. The chain carries TRBV5-1 and TRBJ1-6; weak D call: TRBD1 (6 bases). The V gene lost 0 bases and the J gene lost 7 bases, with 11 bases spanning the gap. Germline assignment: CDR1 SGHRS and CDR2 YFSETQ. This CDR3 has 15 amino acids. The CDR3 DNA is TGCGCCAGCAGCTTGGAACAGGGCTGGAATTCACCCCTCCACTTT. This translates into CASSLEQGWNSPLHF.

V usage is TRBV27 and J usage is TRBJ2-7; the match to TRBD2 covers 13 bases. Germline values: CDR1 MNHEY, CDR2 SMNVEV (reference sequence). The V segment lost 5 bases and the J segment 3 bases; nucleotides outside the gene matches: 7. CDR3 size: 16 residues. The CDR3 loop is CASSPRTSGRHYEQYF. CDR3 DNA sequence: TGTGCCAGCAGTCCCCGGACTAGCGGGAGACACTACGAGCAGTACTTC.

The rearrangement links TRBV5-3 to TRBJ2-7; D uncertain. TRBV5-3 is noted as an ORF with a role that remains uncertain. This CDR3 comprises 8 residues. The CDR3 nucleotides are TGTGCCAGAAGCTGTTGCCCAGTC. This encodes CARSCCPV.

The CDR3 spells CASSSIAGASGETDTQYF. In DNA form, the CDR3 reads TGTGCCAGCAGCAGCATAGCGGGAGCCTCTGGGGAAACAGATACGCAGTATTTT. The V gene is TRBV11-2, the J gene TRBJ2-3, with 9 bases matching TRBD2. Germline CDR1 is SGHAT and CDR2 is FQNNGV. Germline trimming cut 5 bases from V and 3 bases from J; bases unmatched to any gene: 15. The CDR3 is 18 residues long. Variable domain in full (rest from reference TRBV11-2 and TRBJ2-3): EAGVAQSPRYKIIEKRQSVAFWCNPISGHATLYWYQQILGQGPKLLIQFQNNGVVDDSQLPKDRFSAERLKGVDSTLKIQPAKLEDSAVYLCASSSIAGASGETDTQYFGPGTRLTVL.

This sequence joins TRBV21-1 and TRBJ2-2; TRBD1, the D gene given by the table, was not confirmed from the DNA. TRBV21-1 is designated a pseudogene. This CDR3 region has 18 residues. The CDR3 here is CASSHRKGANPSTGELFF. The CDR3 nucleotides read TGTGCCAGCAGCCACAGGAAGGGGGCCAACCCCAGCACCGGGGAGCTGTTTTTT.

The genes are TRBV5-1 and TRBJ1-2; D not resolved. CDR1 and CDR2 (germline): SGHRS, YFSETQ. The germline V and J ends were trimmed by 4 bases and 2 bases, with 6 bases remaining between them. The CDR3 spans 12 residues. This CDR3 is CASSGQNYGYTF. The DNA of the CDR3 is TGCGCCAGCAGCGGTCAGAACTATGGCTACACCTTC.

This clone was found a few times. The V and J genes are TRBV29-1 and TRBJ1-2; D ambiguous. V was trimmed by 6 bases and J by 6 bases, leaving 17 bases between them. This CDR3 region has 13 residues. Germline CDR1 SQVTM, CDR2 ANQGSEA. CDR3 sequence: CSVHGGEMNGYTF. CDR3 nucleotide sequence: TGCAGCGTCCATGGTGGGGAGATGAATGGCTACACCTTC. Filled out from reference TRBV29-1 and TRBJ1-2, the complete variable domain reads SAVISQKPSRDICQRGTSLTIQCQVDSQVTMMFWYRQQPGQSLTLIATANQGSEATYESGFVIDKFPISRPNLTFSTLTVSNMSPEDSSIYLCSVHGGEMNGYTFGSGTRLTVV.

The chain carries TRBV7-8 and TRBJ1-4, with TRBD1 as a possible D gene (5 bases). The germline V gene has CDR1 SGHVS and CDR2 FQNEAQ. With 5 bases removed from V and 0 bases from J, the gap between germline ends came to 16 bases. The CDR3 contains 17 residues. The CDR3 DNA reads as TGTGCCAGCAGCCGTGCGGGGACGCGAACAACTAATGAAAAACTGTTTTTT. It translates to CASSRAGTRTTNEKLFF.

V is TRBV27 and J is TRBJ2-2; 9 bases are shared with TRBD1. Per the germline V gene, CDR1 is MNHEY and CDR2 is SMNVEV (reference sequence). The CDR3 length is 18 residues. Unmatched junction bases numbered 11, after V lost 0 bases and J lost 6 bases. Here the CDR3 reads CASSLSTSGQGGSGELFF. The CDR3, as DNA: TGTGCCAGCAGTTTATCGACCTCGGGACAGGGCGGATCCGGGGAGCTGTTTTTT.